The 29 T cell receptor beta chains reported below all come from one sample, sequenced in a study of patients and donors after allogeneic stem cell transplantation. TCRdb itself ran the RT-PCR reads through MiXCR, one entry per CDR3 protein. The data show more than 850,000 distinct CDR3 sequences, about a sixth seen once. Input material: blood, either unsorted or a sorted T cell fraction (not recorded which). The receptors were sampled from a human donor who was either an allogeneic HSCT recipient or a stem cell or donor lymphocyte infusion donor (not recorded which). It is not recorded whose cells these are; they may come from a transplant donor.

This sequence joins TRBV6-1 and TRBJ2-7, with 10 positions matching TRBD2. The CDR3 is made up of 14 amino acids. The V and J ends lost 7 bases and 2 bases, in that order; junction bases with no gene match: 5. Looked up from germline, CDR1 is MNHNS and CDR2 is SASEGT. The CDR3 bases are TGTGCCAGCACCAAGCGGGAGGGCCCCTACGAGCAGTACTTC. It encodes CASTKREGPYEQYF.

This clonotype was seen a handful of times. The chain links TRBV25-1 to TRBJ1-2; tentative D call: TRBD1 (6 bases). Trimming took 2 bases from V and 4 from J, leaving 14 bases between them. The germline CDR1 and CDR2 sequences are MGHDK and SYGVNS. The CDR3 has 15 residues. CDR3 nucleotides: TGTGCCAGCAGTGAAGGGGGGGGCCGTATCTATGGCTACACCTTC. Translating gives CASSEGGGRIYGYTF.

The gene calls are TRBV12-3 or TRBV12-4 and TRBJ1-2; no reliable D call. The V end lost 7 bases, the J end lost 8 bases, and 23 bases lay between the germline ends. The CDR3 covers 15 residues. The CDR3 here is CASTFRREYVGGYTF. CDR3 bases: TGTGCCAGCACCTTTAGGCGAGAATATGTGGGAGGCTACACCTTC.

This chain links TRBV20-1 with TRBJ1-2, with a possible D match to TRBD1 (5 bases). Trimming removed 1 base at V and 5 bases at J, with 11 bases between. The CDR3 runs to 13 residues. Germline CDR1 reads DFQATT; CDR2 reads SNEGSKA (reference sequence). CDR3 sequence (DNA): TGCAGTGCTAGAGCTTTGGGGGGTTATGGCTACACCTTC. Protein: CSARALGGYGYTF.

This clonotype was recorded a few times. The chain employs TRBV2 and TRBJ2-1, with 11 bases fitting TRBD2. The CDR3 is 15 amino acids. The V gene end was trimmed by 4 bases and the J gene end by 2 bases; junction bases not matched to a gene: 1. Germline V gives CDR1 SNHLY, CDR2 FYNNEI. The CDR3 reads CASSGSGRAYNEQFF. The CDR3 DNA follows: TGTGCCAGCAGTGGTAGCGGGAGGGCCTACAATGAGCAGTTCTTC.

The chain joins TRBV12-3 or TRBV12-4 to TRBJ2-1, with 8 nucleotides matching TRBD2. The length of the CDR3 is 17 residues. The trim removed 3 bases at V and 5 bases at J, leaving 12 bases unmatched. The CDR3 region has the DNA TGTGCCAGCAGTTTCAATCATAAACTAGCGGAAGACAATGAGCAGTTCTTC. Encoded protein: CASSFNHKLAEDNEQFF.

The chain joins TRBV4-1 to TRBJ2-7, with D tentatively TRBD1 (6 bases). Trimming left V 5 bases short and J 5 bases short, with 19 bases between. Germline loops: CDR1 MGHRA, CDR2 YSYEKL. This CDR3 spans 15 amino acids. The CDR3 nucleotides read TGCGCCAGCAGCTTACACAGGGTAGGGGGACACGAGCAGTACTTC. Translation: CASSLHRVGGHEQYF.

V and J are TRBV20-1 and TRBJ2-7, with 14 bases lining up with TRBD2. The CDR3 totals 16 residues. Germline CDR1 reads DFQATT; CDR2 reads SNEGSKA (reference sequence). The trim removed 3 bases at V and 0 bases at J, leaving 4 bases unmatched. CDR3 nucleotide sequence: TGCAGTGCTAGTGGGACTAGCGGGGGAGTCTCCTACGAGCAGTACTTC. Translation gives CSASGTSGGVSYEQYF.

The sample holds a few counts of this clonotype. The V and J genes are TRBV20-1 and TRBJ1-1; TRBD1 aligns across 8 bases. This CDR3 contains 14 residues. CDR1 is DFQATT and CDR2 is SNEGSKA in the germline V gene (reference sequence). Unmatched junction bases numbered 4, after V lost 4 bases and J lost 0 bases. The CDR3 is CSAKGQALNTEAFF. The CDR3 DNA reads as TGCAGTGCTAAGGGACAGGCCTTGAACACTGAAGCTTTCTTT.

This clonotype was detected a few times. The chain recombines TRBV12-3 or TRBV12-4 with TRBJ2-7; a possible D gene is TRBD2 (5 bases). V was pared by 5 bases and J by 3 bases, with 14 bases between. The CDR3 sequence is 14 residues long. The CDR3 nucleotides are TGTGCCAGCAGTCCCGGCTGGGCGGGCTACGAGCAGTACTTC. Encoded protein: CASSPGWAGYEQYF.

This chain links TRBV20-1 with TRBJ2-3, with 8 nucleotides matching TRBD2. After removal of 5 bases from V and 6 bases from J, the junction contained 13 bases not matched to a gene. The CDR3 has 15 amino acids. Germline V gene lookup returns CDR1 DFQATT and CDR2 SNEGSKA (reference sequence). The CDR3 spells CSAGSISGGTDTQYF. CDR3 nucleotide sequence: TGCAGTGCTGGTAGCATCTCGGGAGGGACGGATACGCAGTATTTT.

This chain links TRBV27 with TRBJ1-4, with TRBD1 identical over 8 bases. The CDR3 is made up of 18 amino acids. V lost 5 bases and J lost 0; bases outside the gene matches: 11. CDR1 is MNHEY, CDR2 SMNVEV, per germline (reference sequence). Written as DNA, the CDR3 is TGTGCCAGCAGTCGCCGTCCCGGGACAGGCGCAACTAATGAAAAACTGTTTTTT. It is translated as CASSRRPGTGATNEKLFF.

The chain recombines TRBV5-1 with TRBJ2-4; maybe TRBD1 (6 bases). Germline V gene lookup returns CDR1 SGHRS and CDR2 YFSETQ. The CDR3 consists of 16 residues. With 0 bases removed from V and 3 bases from J, the gap between germline ends came to 13 bases. DNA of the CDR3: TGCGCCAGCAGCTTGGGGCCCAGGGGCTTCAAAAACATTCAGTACTTC. This codes for CASSLGPRGFKNIQYF. Based on the CDR3 plus reference TRBV5-1 and TRBJ2-4, the full variable domain is KAGVTQTPRYLIKTRGQQVTLSCSPISGHRSVSWYQQTPGQGLQFLFEYFSETQRNKGNFPGRFSGRQFSNSRSEMNVSTLELGDSALYLCASSLGPRGFKNIQYFGAGTRLSVL.

In its sample, this clonotype was seen a few times. The chain is built from TRBV2 and TRBJ2-7, with TRBD1 identical over 10 bases. Trimming removed 6 bases from V and 2 bases from J; junction bases left unmatched: 10. This CDR3 has 16 residues. Germline CDR1 reads SNHLY; CDR2 reads FYNNEI. Written as DNA, the CDR3 is TGTGCCAGCAGGGACCCGGGACAGGGGACGGCCTACGAGCAGTACTTC. It codes for CASRDPGQGTAYEQYF.

V gene TRBV4-3 combines with J gene TRBJ2-7; 7 positions agree with TRBD1. The trim removed 3 bases at V and 8 bases at J, leaving 7 bases unmatched. Per the germline V gene, CDR1 is LGHNA and CDR2 is YSLEER. CDR3 length: 13 amino acids. CDR3 coding DNA: TGCGCCAGCAGCCAGGCCCGGACAGGCCAGCAGTACTTC. Translating it yields CASSQARTGQQYF.

This chain uses TRBV5-1 with TRBJ2-7; no firm D call. This CDR3 is built from 13 residues. The ends were cut back, 0 bases at V and 4 bases at J, with 8 bases in the middle. CDR1 SGHRS and CDR2 YFSETQ come from the germline V gene. Here the CDR3 reads CASSLELEYEQYF. CDR3 sequence (DNA): TGCGCCAGCAGCTTGGAGCTCGAATACGAGCAGTACTTC.

Here the CDR3 reads CSAGTRKGQFF. DNA of the CDR3: TGCAGTGCAGGGACGCGAAAGGGGCAGTTCTTC. The gene calls are TRBV20-1 and TRBJ2-1, with D possibly called TRBD1 or TRBD2 (5 bases each). V lost 6 bases and J 12 bases, leaving 15 bases between the germline ends. This CDR3 comprises 11 residues. Germline values: CDR1 DFQATT, CDR2 SNEGSKA (reference sequence).

This clonotype has a handful of counts. The J gene is TRBJ2-2, the V gene TRBV15; the D gene is possibly TRBD2 (5 bases). Germline V gene lookup returns CDR1 LNHNV and CDR2 YYDKDF (reference sequence). Trimming cost V 10 bases and J 3 bases, with 15 bases left between them. The CDR3 runs to 14 residues. This CDR3 is CAILAPTDTGELFF. CDR3 coding DNA: TGTGCCATCCTAGCTCCCACGGACACCGGGGAGCTGTTTTTT.

The rearrangement uses TRBV6-1 and TRBJ2-5, with a tentative D call TRBD2 (6 bases). V dropped 7 bases and J dropped 6 bases, with 18 bases sitting between them. Germline CDR1 is MNHNS and CDR2 is SASEGT. This CDR3 region has 14 residues. CDR3 nucleotide sequence: TGTGCCAGCACCAACCGGGACGGGGGAAAGACCCAGTACTTC. Translated: CASTNRDGGKTQYF.

This clonotype was picked up a small number of times. The chain combines TRBV6-1 with TRBJ2-7; 7 positions agree with TRBD1. Germline V gives CDR1 MNHNS, CDR2 SASEGT. Losses at the gene ends were 2 bases for V and 6 bases for J; bases not matched to a gene: 10. The CDR3 sequence is 15 residues long. DNA for the CDR3: TGTGCCAGCAGTGAAAAGGGCAGGGGGTCGGGCGAGCAGTACTTC. Translated: CASSEKGRGSGEQYF.

This rearrangement joins TRBV5-1 to TRBJ2-7, with D possibly being TRBD2 (6 bases). The V gene lost 5 bases and the J gene lost 5 bases, with 14 bases spanning the gap. CDR3 length equals 13 residues. The V gene's germline CDR1 is SGHRS and CDR2 YFSETQ. CDR3 in DNA: TGCGCCAGCAGTGGGGGGAAACTAAACGAGCAGTACTTC. This encodes CASSGGKLNEQYF.

The V and J genes are TRBV7-3 and TRBJ2-1, with 8 bases identical to TRBD2. The V gene end was trimmed by 0 bases and the J gene end by 7 bases; junction bases not matched to a gene: 8. Germline CDR1 reads SGHTA; CDR2 reads FQGTGA. The CDR3 has 16 amino acids. The CDR3, as DNA: TGTGCCAGCAGCTTAACGGGATCGGGGGGGCTAAATGAGCAGTTCTTC. Translating it yields CASSLTGSGGLNEQFF.

This chain joins TRBV6-2 or TRBV6-3 and TRBJ1-2; D might be TRBD1 (6 bases). This CDR3 spans 14 amino acids. V shed 6 bases and J shed 5 bases, with 16 bases lying between them. Germline V gene lookup returns CDR1 MNHEY and CDR2 SVGEGT. CDR3 loop: CASRTGRQWYGYTF. DNA of the CDR3: TGTGCCAGCAGGACAGGTCGCCAGTGGTATGGCTACACCTTC.

The chain combines TRBV20-1 with TRBJ2-4, with TRBD2 matching 14 bases. Germline assignment: CDR1 DFQATT and CDR2 SNEGSKA (reference sequence). The ends lost 3 bases at V and 9 bases at J; junction bases unmatched: 4. The CDR3 extends over 14 amino acids. The DNA for the CDR3 is TGCAGTGCTAGGGCGACTAGCGGGGGGGGCATTCAGTACTTC. This encodes CSARATSGGGIQYF.

In this sample, this clonotype turned up a few times. The gene calls are TRBV12-3 or TRBV12-4 and TRBJ2-1; 16 bases fit TRBD2. V shed 4 bases and J 12 bases; nucleotides not matched to a gene: 15. This CDR3 spans 18 amino acids. The CDR3 DNA sequence: TGTGCCAGCAGTTCCCCCGGGACTAGCGGGGGGGGGAATTCGGGGCAGTTCTTC. Translating it yields CASSSPGTSGGGNSGQFF.

This chain uses TRBV6-6 with TRBJ2-5, with 7 bases matching TRBD2. CDR3 size: 13 residues. Unmatched junction bases numbered 7, after V lost 8 bases and J lost 4 bases. Germline loops: CDR1 MNHNY, CDR2 SVGAGI (reference sequence). The CDR3 here is CASATGGRETQYF. The CDR3 DNA is TGTGCCAGCGCTACGGGGGGTCGAGAGACCCAGTACTTC.

This clonotype has more than one count but fewer than ten. The genes are TRBV5-1 and TRBJ2-7; TRBD1 matches 11 bases. The CDR3 totals 15 residues. The V gene end was trimmed by 3 bases and the J gene end by 2 bases; junction bases not matched to a gene: 4. CDR1 SGHRS and CDR2 YFSETQ come from the germline V gene. This CDR3 is CASSYGGQGAYEQYF. Written as DNA, the CDR3 is TGCGCCAGCAGCTACGGGGGACAGGGGGCCTACGAGCAGTACTTC.

In its sample, this clonotype was seen a few times. The chain uses TRBV6-1 and TRBJ1-2; 8 bases are a match to TRBD1. V was clipped by 7 bases and J by 5 bases; unmatched bases: 6. The CDR3 has 13 amino acids. From germline, CDR1 is MNHNS and CDR2 SASEGT. CDR3 protein: CASKATGAYGYTF. The CDR3 DNA follows: TGTGCCAGCAAGGCGACAGGGGCGTATGGCTACACCTTC.

This clonotype was observed many times. J is TRBJ1-3 and V is TRBV4-2; TRBD1 might be the D (5 bases). The V end was cut by 8 bases, the J end by 4 bases, with 12 bases between. CDR1 is LGHNA, CDR2 YNFKEQ, per germline. The CDR3 has 13 amino acids. The CDR3 sequence: CASGDSEGNTIYF. In DNA, the CDR3 is TGTGCCAGCGGAGACAGTGAAGGAAACACCATATATTTT.